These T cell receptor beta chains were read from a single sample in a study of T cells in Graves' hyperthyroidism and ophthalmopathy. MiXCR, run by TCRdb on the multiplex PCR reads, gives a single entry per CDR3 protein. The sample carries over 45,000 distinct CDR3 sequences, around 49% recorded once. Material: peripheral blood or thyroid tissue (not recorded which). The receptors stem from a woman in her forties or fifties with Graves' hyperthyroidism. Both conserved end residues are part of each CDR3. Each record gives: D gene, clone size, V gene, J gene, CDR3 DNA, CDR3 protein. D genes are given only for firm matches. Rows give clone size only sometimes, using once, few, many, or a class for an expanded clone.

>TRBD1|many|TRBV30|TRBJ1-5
TGTGCCTGGAGCATGGGACAGGGGTACGAGCCCCAGCATTTT
CAWSMGQGYEPQHF
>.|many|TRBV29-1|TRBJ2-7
TGCAGCGTTGAAGGGACAGAAAACAACTACGAGCAGTACTTC
CSVEGTENNYEQYF
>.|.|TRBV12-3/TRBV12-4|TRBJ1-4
TGTGCCAGCAGCTTCCGACAGGCTCGGGGAAAACTGTTTTTT
CASSFRQARGKLFF
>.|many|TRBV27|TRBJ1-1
TGTGCCAGCAACCTAAACGGAGGGGCGGGGACTGAAGCTTTCTTT
CASNLNGGAGTEAFF
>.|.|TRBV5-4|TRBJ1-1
TGTGCCAGCAGCCGTACGGGCATCGATCTCGAAGCTTTCTTT
CASSRTGIDLEAFF
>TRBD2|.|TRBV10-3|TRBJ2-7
TGTGCCATCAGTGCGGGTTTAGGGACTAGCGGGATCGAGCAGTACTTC
CAISAGLGTSGIEQYF
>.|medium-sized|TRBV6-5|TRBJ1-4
TGTGCCAGCAAGGGGGGTTCGGACAGTAATGAAAAACTGTTTTTT
CASKGGSDSNEKLFF
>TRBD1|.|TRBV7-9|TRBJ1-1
TGTGCCAGCAGCTCAGGACAGGGGGCTCGGAACACTGAAGCTTTCTTT
CASSSGQGARNTEAFF
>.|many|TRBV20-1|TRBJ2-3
TGCAGTGCTAGTTGGAAGGCAGGCACAGATACGCAGTATTTT
CSASWKAGTDTQYF
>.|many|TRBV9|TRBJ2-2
TGTGCCAGCATGAGCGAGGGGACAACCGGGGAGCTGTTTTTT
CASMSEGTTGELFF
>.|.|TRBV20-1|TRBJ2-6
TGCAGTGCTAGAGATGTGGGGGCCAACGTCCTGACTTTC
CSARDVGANVLTF
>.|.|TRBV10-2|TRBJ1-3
TGCGCCAGCAGGAGGGCCAGCTTTGGAAACACCATATATTTT
CASRRASFGNTIYF
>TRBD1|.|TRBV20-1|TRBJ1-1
TGCAGTGTCACAGGGGGCAGGCCTTCTGAAGCTTTCTTT
CSVTGGRPSEAFF
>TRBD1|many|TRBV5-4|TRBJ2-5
TGTGCCAGCAGCTTGGCCGGGACAGTCGGAGAGACCCAGTACTTC
CASSLAGTVGETQYF
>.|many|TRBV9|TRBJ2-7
TGTGCCAGCAGCGTAGAGGGGACGCCTTACGAGCAGTACTTC
CASSVEGTPYEQYF
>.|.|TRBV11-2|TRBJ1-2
TGTGCCAGCAGCCTCAGGGCTCGAGCTAACTATGGCTACACCTTC
CASSLRARANYGYTF
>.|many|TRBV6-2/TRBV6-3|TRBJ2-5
TGTGCCAGCACCCCAAGACTAGGGGGAGAGACCCAGTACTTC
CASTPRLGGETQYF
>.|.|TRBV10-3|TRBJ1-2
TGTGCCTGGCCCGAAGTACTGGGCCTCTATGGCTACACCTTC
CAWPEVLGLYGYTF
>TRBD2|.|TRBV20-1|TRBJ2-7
TGCAGTGCTAGAGGACTAGCGGGAGTCCCCGAGCAGTACTTC
CSARGLAGVPEQYF
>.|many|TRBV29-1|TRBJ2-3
TGCAGCGTTGAAGATGGGACAGATACGCAGTATTTT
CSVEDGTDTQYF
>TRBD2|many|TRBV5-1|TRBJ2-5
TGCGCCAGCAGCTTGGCCGGGACTACTGAGACCCAGTACTTC
CASSLAGTTETQYF
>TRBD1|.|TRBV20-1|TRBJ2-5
TGCAGTCCTCGACAGGGGGCAGGTCAGCCCCAGTACTTC
CSPRQGAGQPQYF
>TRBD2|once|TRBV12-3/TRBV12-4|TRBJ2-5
TGTGCCGGCAGTGAAGGGCCTAGCGGGAGGGGACAAGAGACCCAGTACTTC
CAGSEGPSGRGQETQYF
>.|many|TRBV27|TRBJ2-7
TGTGCCAGCAGTTTATTGGTCAGGGCCGACCGTCACTACGAGCAGTACTTC
CASSLLVRADRHYEQYF
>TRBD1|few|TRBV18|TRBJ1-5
TGTGCCAGCTCACCGGGACAGGGGGGAACTCAGCCCCAGCATTTT
CASSPGQGGTQPQHF
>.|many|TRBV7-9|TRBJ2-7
TGTGCCAGCAGCTTAGAGGGCGACGAGCAGTACTTC
CASSLEGDEQYF
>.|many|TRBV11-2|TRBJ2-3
TGTGCCAGCAGCTTAGCGCTGGACGGCCCAGATACGCAGTATTTT
CASSLALDGPDTQYF
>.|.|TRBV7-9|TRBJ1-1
TGTGCCATCAGCTTAGGTTCAGGGAACACTGAAGCTTTCTTT
CAISLGSGNTEAFF
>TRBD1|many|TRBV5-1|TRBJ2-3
TGCGCCAGCAGCTTGGTACGCAGGGGGACACGTAGCACAGATACGCAGTATTTT
CASSLVRRGTRSTDTQYF
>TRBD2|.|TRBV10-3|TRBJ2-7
TGTGCCATCAGGTCGCAGGGCGGGAGAGGCCACGAGCAGTACTTC
CAIRSQGGRGHEQYF
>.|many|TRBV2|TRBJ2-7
TGTGCCAGCAGTGTTGGGTACGAGCAGTACTTC
CASSVGYEQYF
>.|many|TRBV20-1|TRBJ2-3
TGCAGTGCCTCCACTATCACAGATACGCAGTATTTT
CSASTITDTQYF
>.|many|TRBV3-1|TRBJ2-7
TGTGCCAGCAGCCAAGGCACTACCTCAAGGGAGCAGTACTTC
CASSQGTTSREQYF
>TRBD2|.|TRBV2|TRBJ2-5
TGTGCCAGCAGCCCTGGACTAGCGGCTGGGACGGGGGAGACCCAGTACTTC
CASSPGLAAGTGETQYF
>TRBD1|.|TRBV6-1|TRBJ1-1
TGTGCCAGCAGACCCTTTGGGACAGGGGGCTTGGATGGAGCTTTCTTT
CASRPFGTGGLDGAFF
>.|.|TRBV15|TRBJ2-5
TGTGCCACCAGCCTGACCGGGACAGAGACCCAGTACTTC
CATSLTGTETQYF
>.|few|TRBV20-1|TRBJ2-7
TGCAGTGCTATCGACAGGACCAACACCCTCTCCTACGAGCAGTACTTC
CSAIDRTNTLSYEQYF
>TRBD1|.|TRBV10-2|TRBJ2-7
TGCGCCATCCAGGGACAGGGGACCTACGAGCAGTACTTC
CAIQGQGTYEQYF
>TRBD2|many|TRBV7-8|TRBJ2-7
TGTGCCAGCAGCTTAGGGACTAGCGGGGGAACCTACGAGCAGTACTTC
CASSLGTSGGTYEQYF
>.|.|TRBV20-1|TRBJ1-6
TGCAGTGGCGGGGGAGGGGGTCCAGATTCACCCCTCCACTTT
CSGGGGGPDSPLHF
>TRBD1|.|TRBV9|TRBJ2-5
TGTGCCACCAGCACCCGGGACAGGGCGAGGAAGACCCAGTACTTC
CATSTRDRARKTQYF
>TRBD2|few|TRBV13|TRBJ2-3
TGTGCCAGCAGACCCCAATCGGGACTAGCGAGGGGGTCAGGGGATACGCAGTATTTT
CASRPQSGLARGSGDTQYF
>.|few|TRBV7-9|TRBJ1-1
TGTGCCAGCAGCTTGTACGGGGGGAACACTGAAGCTTTCTTT
CASSLYGGNTEAFF
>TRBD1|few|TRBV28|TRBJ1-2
TGTGCCAGCAGTCCCCTACTCCGGGACAGGGAAACCCATAACTATGGCTACACCTTC
CASSPLLRDRETHNYGYTF
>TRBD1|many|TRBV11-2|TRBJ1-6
TGTGCCAGCAGCTTAAGGGGACAGAGCTCCTATAATTCACCCCTCCACTTT
CASSLRGQSSYNSPLHF
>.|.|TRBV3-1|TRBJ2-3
TGTGCCAGCGAATCCCCAGATACGCAGTATTTT
CASESPDTQYF
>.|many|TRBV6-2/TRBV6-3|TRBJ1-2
TGTGCCAGCAGTTACGGGACGGGAAACTATGGCTACACCTTC
CASSYGTGNYGYTF
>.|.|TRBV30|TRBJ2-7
TGTGCCTGGAGTGTACGGCCAGGCTCCTACGAGCAGTACTTC
CAWSVRPGSYEQYF
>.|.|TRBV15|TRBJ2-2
TGTGCCACCAGCATGGGCGGGACCCTCGCCGGGGAGCTGTTTTTT
CATSMGGTLAGELFF